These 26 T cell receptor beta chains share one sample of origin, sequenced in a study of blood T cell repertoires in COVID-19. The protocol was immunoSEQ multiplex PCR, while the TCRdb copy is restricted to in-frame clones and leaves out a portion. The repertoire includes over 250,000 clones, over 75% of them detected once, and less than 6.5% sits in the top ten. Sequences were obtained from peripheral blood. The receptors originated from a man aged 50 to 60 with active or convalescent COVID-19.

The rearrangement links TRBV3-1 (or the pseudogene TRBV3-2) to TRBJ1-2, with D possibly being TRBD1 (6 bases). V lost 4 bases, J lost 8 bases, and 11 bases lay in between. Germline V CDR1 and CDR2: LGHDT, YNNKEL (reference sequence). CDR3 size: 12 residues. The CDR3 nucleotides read TGTGCCAGCAGCCCACTAGGGGGAGGCTACACCTTC. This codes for CASSPLGGGYTF.

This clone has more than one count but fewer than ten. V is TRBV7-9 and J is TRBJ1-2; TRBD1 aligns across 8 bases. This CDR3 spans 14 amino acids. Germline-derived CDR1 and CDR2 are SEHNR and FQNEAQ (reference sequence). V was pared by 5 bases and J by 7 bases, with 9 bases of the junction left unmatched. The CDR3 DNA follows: TGTGCCAGCAGCAAGGGGACAGGTGTTGGTGGCTACACCTTC. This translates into CASSKGTGVGGYTF.

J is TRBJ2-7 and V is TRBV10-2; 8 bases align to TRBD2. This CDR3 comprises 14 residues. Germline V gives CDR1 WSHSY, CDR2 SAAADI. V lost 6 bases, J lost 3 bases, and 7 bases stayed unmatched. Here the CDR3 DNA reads TGCGCCAGCAGCCACCGAGCGGGGGACTACGAGCAGTACTTC. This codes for CASSHRAGDYEQYF.

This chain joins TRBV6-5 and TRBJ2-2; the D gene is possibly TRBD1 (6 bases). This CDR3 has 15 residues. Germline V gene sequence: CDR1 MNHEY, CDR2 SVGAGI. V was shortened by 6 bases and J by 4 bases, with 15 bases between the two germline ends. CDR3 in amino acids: CASSYREIATGELFF. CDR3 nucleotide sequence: TGTGCCAGCAGCTACAGGGAGATCGCCACCGGGGAGCTGTTTTTT.

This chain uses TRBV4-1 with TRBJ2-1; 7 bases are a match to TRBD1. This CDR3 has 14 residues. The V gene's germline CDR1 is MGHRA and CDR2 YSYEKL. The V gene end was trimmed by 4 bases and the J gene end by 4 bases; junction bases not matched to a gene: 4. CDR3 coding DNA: TGCGCCAGCAGCCCAAGGGACAGTTACAATGAGCAGTTCTTC. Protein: CASSPRDSYNEQFF.

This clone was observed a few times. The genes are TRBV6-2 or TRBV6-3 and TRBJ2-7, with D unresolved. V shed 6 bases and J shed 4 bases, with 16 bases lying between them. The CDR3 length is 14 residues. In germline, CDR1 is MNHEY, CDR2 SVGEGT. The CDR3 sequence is CASSLVLSLYEQYF. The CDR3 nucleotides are TGTGCCAGCAGCTTAGTGCTTTCCTTATACGAGCAGTACTTC.

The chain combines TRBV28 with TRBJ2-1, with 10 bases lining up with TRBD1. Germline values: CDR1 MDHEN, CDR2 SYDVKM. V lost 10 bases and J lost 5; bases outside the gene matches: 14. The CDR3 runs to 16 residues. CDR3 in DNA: TGTGCCACCAGGGAATCCTTGGGACAGGGGAACAATGAGCAGTTCTTC. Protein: CATRESLGQGNNEQFF. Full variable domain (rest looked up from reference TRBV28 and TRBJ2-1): DVKVTQSSRYLVKRTGEKVFLECVQDMDHENMFWYRQDPGLGLRLIYFSYDVKMKEKGDIPEGYSVSREKKERFSLILESASTNQTSMYLCATRESLGQGNNEQFFGPGTRLTVL.

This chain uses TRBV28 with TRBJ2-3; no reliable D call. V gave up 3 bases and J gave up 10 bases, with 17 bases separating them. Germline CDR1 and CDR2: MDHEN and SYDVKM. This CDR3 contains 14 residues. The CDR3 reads CASSLVAAYRSQYF. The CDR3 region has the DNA TGTGCCAGCAGTTTGGTTGCGGCGTATCGATCGCAGTATTTT.

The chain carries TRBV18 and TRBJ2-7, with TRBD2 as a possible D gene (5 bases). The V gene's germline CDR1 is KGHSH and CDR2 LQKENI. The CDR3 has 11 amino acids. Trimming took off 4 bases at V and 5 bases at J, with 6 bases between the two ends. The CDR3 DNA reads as TGTGCCAGCTCACGGGGAGACGAGCAGTACTTC. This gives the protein CASSRGDEQYF.

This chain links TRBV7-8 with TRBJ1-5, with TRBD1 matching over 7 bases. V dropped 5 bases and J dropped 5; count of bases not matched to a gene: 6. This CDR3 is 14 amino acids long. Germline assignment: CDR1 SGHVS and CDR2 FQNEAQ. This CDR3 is CASSPRQGHQPQHF. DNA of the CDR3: TGTGCCAGCAGCCCCCGACAGGGTCATCAGCCCCAGCATTTT.

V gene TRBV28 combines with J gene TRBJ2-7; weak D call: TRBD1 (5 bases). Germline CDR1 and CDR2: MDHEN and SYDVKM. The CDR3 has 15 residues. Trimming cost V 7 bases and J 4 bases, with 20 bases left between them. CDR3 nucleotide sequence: TGTGCCAGCACTCCCCTCGACAGCCTTGGTTACGAGCAGTACTTC. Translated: CASTPLDSLGYEQYF.

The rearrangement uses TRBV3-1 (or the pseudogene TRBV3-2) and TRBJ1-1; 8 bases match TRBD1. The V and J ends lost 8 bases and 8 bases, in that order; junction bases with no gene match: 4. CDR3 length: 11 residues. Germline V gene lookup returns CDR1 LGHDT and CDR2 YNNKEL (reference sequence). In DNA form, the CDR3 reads TGTGCCAGCCAACGGACAGGGGAAGCTTTCTTT. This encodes CASQRTGEAFF.

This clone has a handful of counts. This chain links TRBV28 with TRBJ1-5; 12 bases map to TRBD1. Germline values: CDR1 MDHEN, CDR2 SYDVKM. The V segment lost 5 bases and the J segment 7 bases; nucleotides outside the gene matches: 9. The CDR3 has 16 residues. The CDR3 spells CASSDGTGGENQPQHF. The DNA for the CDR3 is TGTGCCAGCAGTGACGGGACAGGGGGCGAGAACCAGCCCCAGCATTTT.

The CDR3 here is CASSRKGVDAGANVLTF. The CDR3 DNA reads TGTGCCAGCAGCCGCAAGGGGGTAGACGCTGGGGCCAACGTCCTGACTTTC. The chain employs TRBV2 and TRBJ2-6; weak D call: TRBD1 (6 bases). Trimming took 6 bases from V and 2 from J, leaving 17 bases between them. The germline gives CDR1 SNHLY, CDR2 FYNNEI. The CDR3 runs to 17 residues.

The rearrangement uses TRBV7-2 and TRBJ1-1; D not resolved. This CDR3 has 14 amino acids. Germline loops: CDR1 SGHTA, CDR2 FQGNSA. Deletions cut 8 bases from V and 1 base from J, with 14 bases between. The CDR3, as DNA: TGTGCCAGCCAGTTCGGGGTCGCGAACACTGAAGCTTTCTTT. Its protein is CASQFGVANTEAFF.

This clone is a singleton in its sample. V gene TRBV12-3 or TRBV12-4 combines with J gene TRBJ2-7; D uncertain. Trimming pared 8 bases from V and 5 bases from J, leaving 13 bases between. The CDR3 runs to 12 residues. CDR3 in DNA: TGTGCCAGCGCCCCTCGGTCCCACGAGCAGTACTTC. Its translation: CASAPRSHEQYF.

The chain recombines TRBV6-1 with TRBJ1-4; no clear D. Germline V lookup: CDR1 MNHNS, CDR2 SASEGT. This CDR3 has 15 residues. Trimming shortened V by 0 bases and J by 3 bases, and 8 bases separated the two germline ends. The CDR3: CASSEAVGANEKLFF. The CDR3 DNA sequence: TGTGCCAGCAGTGAAGCTGTGGGAGCTAATGAAAAACTGTTTTTT.

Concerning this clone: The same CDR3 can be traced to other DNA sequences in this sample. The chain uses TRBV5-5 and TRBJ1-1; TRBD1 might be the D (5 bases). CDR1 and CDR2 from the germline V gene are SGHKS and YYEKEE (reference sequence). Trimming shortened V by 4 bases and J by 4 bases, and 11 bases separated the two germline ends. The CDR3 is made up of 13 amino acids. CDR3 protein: CASSLQGSTEAFF. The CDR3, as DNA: TGTGCCAGCAGCCTCCAGGGATCCACTGAAGCTTTCTTT.

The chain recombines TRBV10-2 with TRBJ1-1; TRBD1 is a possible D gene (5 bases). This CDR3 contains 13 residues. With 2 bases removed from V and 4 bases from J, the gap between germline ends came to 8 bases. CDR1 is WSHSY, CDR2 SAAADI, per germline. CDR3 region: CASSEQGSTEAFF. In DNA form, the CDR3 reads TGCGCCAGCAGTGAGCAGGGCAGCACTGAAGCTTTCTTT.

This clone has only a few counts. As DNA, the CDR3 is TGTGCCAGTAGAGGAGGGTTCAATTCAAATTCACCCCTCCACTTT. Its protein is CASRGGFNSNSPLHF. The chain carries TRBV19 and TRBJ1-6; no definite D call. CDR1 is LNHDA and CDR2 is SQIVND in the germline V gene (reference sequence). CDR3 length: 15 amino acids. V gave up 6 bases and J gave up 7 bases, with 16 bases separating them.

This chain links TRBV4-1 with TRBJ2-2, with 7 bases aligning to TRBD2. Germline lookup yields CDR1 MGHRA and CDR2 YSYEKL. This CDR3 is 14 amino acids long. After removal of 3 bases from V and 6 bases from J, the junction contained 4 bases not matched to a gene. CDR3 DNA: TGCGCCAGCAGCCATCCCGGACTAGCCGGGGAGCTGTTTTTT. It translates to CASSHPGLAGELFF.

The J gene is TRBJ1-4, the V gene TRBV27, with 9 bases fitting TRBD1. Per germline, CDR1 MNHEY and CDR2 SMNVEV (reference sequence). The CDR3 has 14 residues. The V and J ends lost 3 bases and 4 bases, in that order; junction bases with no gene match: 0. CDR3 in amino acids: CASSLDRGNEKLFF. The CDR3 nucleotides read TGTGCCAGCAGTTTGGACAGGGGTAATGAAAAACTGTTTTTT.

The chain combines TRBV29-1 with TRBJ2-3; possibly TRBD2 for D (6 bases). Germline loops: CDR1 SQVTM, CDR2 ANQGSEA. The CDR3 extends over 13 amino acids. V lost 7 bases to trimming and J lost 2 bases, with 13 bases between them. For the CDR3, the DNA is TGCAGCGCGAGCGGACTATACACAGATACGCAGTATTTT. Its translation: CSASGLYTDTQYF.

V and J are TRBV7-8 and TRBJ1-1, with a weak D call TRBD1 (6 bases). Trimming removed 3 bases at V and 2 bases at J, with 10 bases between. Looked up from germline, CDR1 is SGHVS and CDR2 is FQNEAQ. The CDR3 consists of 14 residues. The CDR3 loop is CASSFGTPNTEAFF. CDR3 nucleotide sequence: TGTGCCAGCAGCTTCGGGACACCCAACACTGAAGCTTTCTTT.

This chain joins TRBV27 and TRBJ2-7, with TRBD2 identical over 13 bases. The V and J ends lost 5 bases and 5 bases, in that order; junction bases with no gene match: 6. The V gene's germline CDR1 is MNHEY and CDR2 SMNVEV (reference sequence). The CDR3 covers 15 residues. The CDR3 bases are TGTGCCAGCAGTAGGACTAGCGGGAGTTCCCACGAGCAGTACTTC. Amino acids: CASSRTSGSSHEQYF.

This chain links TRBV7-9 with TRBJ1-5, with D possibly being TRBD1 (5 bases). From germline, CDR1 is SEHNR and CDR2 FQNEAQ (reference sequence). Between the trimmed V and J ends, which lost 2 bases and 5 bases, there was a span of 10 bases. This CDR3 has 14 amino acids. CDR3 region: CASSLKGIDQPQHF. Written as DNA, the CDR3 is TGTGCCAGCAGCTTAAAGGGGATTGATCAGCCCCAGCATTTT.